This record concerns one T cell receptor beta chain sequence. This sample is drawn from a study of blood T cell repertoires in COVID-19. Background on the study: The United States, Italy and Spain were the sources of the acute and convalescent COVID-19 samples. PBMCs, B-cell-depleted T cells, or T cells provided the cDNA or gDNA that made up the material.

Between the trimmed V and J ends, which lost 7 bases and 4 bases, there was a span of 14 bases. This CDR3 contains 13 residues. Source study methods: Reference gene primer amplification yielded estimated nucleated cell counts. Assay used: immunoSEQ multiplex PCR; TCRdb lists only in-frame clones, some missing. The V and J calls and clone size come from that table; D and trimming were worked out from the DNA. This sample carries more than 65,000 clones, about 90% of them seen once, and the ten largest clones take 7% to 9%. Sequences were obtained from peripheral blood. The chain is built from TRBV12-3 or TRBV12-4 and TRBJ2-7; D may be TRBD1 (6 bases). This TCR came from a human donor in a cohort sampled during active COVID-19. The CDR3 loop is CASKYAGVYEQYF. As DNA, the CDR3 is TGTGCCAGCAAATACGCAGGGGTTTACGAGCAGTACTTC.